This T cell receptor (beta chain) was captured by sequencing in a study of T cells in localized non-small cell lung cancer (TCRdb year 2020). In terms of the full investigation: The study analyzed T cell repertoires of 200 to 300 early-stage NSCLC patients, comparing tumors and uninvolved tumor-adjacent lungs. All 230 or so NSCLC patients in the cohort were treatment-naive and had localized lung tumors that were resected. The mean age of the NSCLC patients was roughly 70 years, with 130 or so men and around 100 women. Broader findings and caveats from the paper: Because multi-region sequencing of the tumors was not done, intratumor heterogeneity could not be ruled out. Because the study design was exploratory, TCR variables were selected using unadjusted p-values without false-discovery rate correction. Higher blood T cell density associated with longer overall survival, while higher adjacent-lung clonality associated with shorter survival. Uninvolved tumor-adjacent lung showed the highest T cell clonality, higher than tumor, which suggests more focused antigenic responses in the uninvolved tumor-adjacent lung. A median of 57 of the top 100 tumor clones turned up in the paired uninvolved adjacent lung, and 25 to 35 of those clones also ranked among the top 100 of that same adjacent lung.

As for this clone: Its target antigen remains unknown. Base-call qualities are not available, and no considerably larger clone is one nucleotide away.

At diagnosis, tumor, uninvolved tumor-adjacent lung and peripheral blood were collected and then preserved as a mix of FFPE and fresh-frozen material. For TCR repertoire profiling, the blood samples were analyzed as peripheral blood mononuclear cells. TCR beta CDR3 regions were sequenced from DNA using the immunoSEQ Assay. The study's own analysis went as follows. T cell density was computed as TCR beta template counts normalized to usable DNA estimated by amplifying housekeeping genes. Richness was estimated with the preseqR package, extrapolating to 400,000 templates for PBMC samples and 120,000 templates for tissue samples. Clonality was defined by subtracting Pielou's evenness from one. Tissue-enriched TCRs were identified by differential abundance testing using productive amino-acid clonotypes, minimum total count 5 and alpha 0.1. Repertoire overlap between compartments was quantified with the Jaccard Index and Morisita Overlap Index. GLIPH grouped TCR beta CDR3s together with public tetramer-defined viral CDR3s, and a viral motif had to include at least three viral sequences and also show V-gene enrichment. The table was pulled from immuneACCESS by TCRdb, which kept in-frame rearrangements only. Such tables lose some clones; where checked, under half of the loss comes from unresolved V genes, and the rest has no known cause. V and J calls and clone size are as listed in that table; D and trimming were resolved from the DNA. Within this sample are 70,000 or so clones, with 65% to 85% of them counted one time only. The top ten clones comprise 1.3% of the sample.

Reading the germline V gene gives CDR1 SGHVS and CDR2 FQNEAQ. Relative to germline, V is missing 1 base and J is missing 5 bases, with 3 bases of the junction outside any gene match. The CDR3, cysteine through phenylalanine, is 15 amino acids long. The CDR3 DNA has 45 bases and is translated from base 1. This sequence uses TRBV7-8 and TRBJ2-5, with 11 bases aligning to TRBD2. The clonotype was recovered from a female donor over 55 with stage I lung adenocarcinoma. The starting material was peripheral blood, obtained before any cancer treatment. The DNA sequence reads TGTGCCAGCAGCTTAGTACTAGCGGGGGTGGAGACCCAGTACTTC. This codes for CASSLVLAGVETQYF.